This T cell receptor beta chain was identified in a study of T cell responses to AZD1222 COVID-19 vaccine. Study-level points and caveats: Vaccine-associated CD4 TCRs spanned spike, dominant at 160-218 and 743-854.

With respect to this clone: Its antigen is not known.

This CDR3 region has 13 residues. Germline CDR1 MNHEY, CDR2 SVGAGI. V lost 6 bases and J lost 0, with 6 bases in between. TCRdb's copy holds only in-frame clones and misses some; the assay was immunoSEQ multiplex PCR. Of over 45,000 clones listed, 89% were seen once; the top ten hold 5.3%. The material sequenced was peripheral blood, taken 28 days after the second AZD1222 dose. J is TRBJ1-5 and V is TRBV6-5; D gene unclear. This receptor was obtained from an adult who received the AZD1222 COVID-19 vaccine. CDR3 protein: CASSLNSNQPQHF. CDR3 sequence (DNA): TGTGCCAGCAGCCTGAATAGCAATCAGCCCCAGCATTTT.